A single sample is the source of the 29 T cell receptor beta chains below, sequenced in a study of blood T cell repertoires in COVID-19 (dated by TCRdb to the early 2020s). Libraries were built with the immunoSEQ multiplex PCR assay. This immuneACCESS table, as held by TCRdb, lists in-frame sequences with V and J called but not all clones. Of the missing ones, under half trace to an unresolved V gene in checked studies; the others have no known cause. The sample contains 360,000 or so clones, roughly 90% of them found a single time. Approximately 0.97% of the sample rests with the top ten. Sequenced sample: PBMCs or T cells enriched from blood (not recorded which). The receptors derive from a woman in her twenties or thirties who had been exposed to COVID-19.

The rearrangement uses TRBV28 and TRBJ1-5, with D perhaps TRBD1 (5 bases). V gave up 5 bases and J gave up 2 bases, with 16 bases separating them. Germline CDR1 is MDHEN and CDR2 is SYDVKM. This CDR3 is built from 16 residues. The CDR3 spells CASSHHPVGGNQPQHF. The CDR3 bases are TGTGCCAGCAGTCACCATCCAGTAGGGGGCAATCAGCCCCAGCATTTT.

The chain is built from TRBV24-1 and TRBJ1-5, with D possibly matching TRBD1 (6 bases). Trimming cost V 10 bases and J 3 bases, with 15 bases left between them. This CDR3 is 14 amino acids long. CDR1 is KGHDR and CDR2 is SFDVKD in the germline V gene. CDR3 nucleotides: TGTGCCACGTCGGGCAGGGGTGACAATCAGCCCCAGCATTTT. Residues: CATSGRGDNQPQHF.

DNA for the CDR3: TGTGCCACCCCTTTGGGGCAGGGGGACCGTAACTATGGCTACACCTTC. As protein: CATPLGQGDRNYGYTF. The J gene is TRBJ1-2, the V gene TRBV2; 7 nucleotides line up with TRBD1. The CDR3 has 16 residues. V gave up 10 bases and J gave up 1 base; unmatched junction bases: 15. Germline assignment: CDR1 SNHLY and CDR2 FYNNEI.

The chain recombines TRBV28 with TRBJ1-4; D call uncertain. Between the trimmed V and J ends, which lost 7 bases and 8 bases, there was a span of 8 bases. This CDR3 contains 11 residues. CDR1 and CDR2 from the germline V gene are MDHEN and SYDVKM. For the CDR3, the DNA is TGTGCCAGCAAAGACTTCGAAAAACTGTTTTTT. Translation gives CASKDFEKLFF.

This rearrangement joins TRBV6-5 to TRBJ2-7; 11 bases fit TRBD2. Germline CDR1 is MNHEY and CDR2 is SVGAGI. CDR3 length: 14 residues. V was pared by 8 bases and J by 4 bases, with 7 bases of the junction left unmatched. The CDR3 spells CASSPGLADYEQYF. Written as DNA, the CDR3 is TGTGCCAGCTCCCCGGGACTAGCGGATTACGAGCAGTACTTC.

The chain recombines TRBV7-2 with TRBJ2-7; no clear D. The length of the CDR3 is 15 residues. Deletions cut 2 bases from V and 3 bases from J, with 14 bases between. Germline values: CDR1 SGHTA, CDR2 FQGNSA. The CDR3 region is CASSLSVGPGYEQYF. CDR3 sequence (DNA): TGTGCCAGCAGCTTATCTGTCGGTCCGGGCTACGAGCAGTACTTC.

As concerns this clone: Other DNA sequences in the same sample also yield this CDR3. This rearrangement joins TRBV30 to TRBJ2-5; possibly TRBD1 for D (5 bases). The CDR3 loop spans 12 amino acids. V lost 1 base, J lost 2 bases, and 5 bases lay in between. In germline, CDR1 is GTSNPN, CDR2 SVGIG (reference sequence). The DNA of the CDR3 is TGTGCCTGGAGTGACAGGCAAGAGACCCAGTACTTC. The encoded protein is CAWSDRQETQYF. Full variable domain (rest looked up from reference TRBV30 and TRBJ2-5): SQTIHQWPATLVQPVGSPLSLECTVEGTSNPNLYWYRQAAGRGLQLLFYSVGIGQISSEVPQNLSASRPQDRQFILSSKKLLLSDSGFYLCAWSDRQETQYFGPGTRLLVL.

The V and J genes are TRBV15 and TRBJ1-4; 7 nucleotides agree with TRBD1. The germline V gene encodes CDR1 LNHNV and CDR2 YYDKDF (reference sequence). With 2 bases clipped from V and 8 bases from J, the junction kept 8 bases outside the gene matches. There are 15 residues in the CDR3. CDR3 sequence reads: CATSRQRQGGEKLFF. The CDR3 DNA follows: TGTGCCACCAGCAGACAAAGACAGGGTGGAGAAAAACTGTTTTTT.

The J gene is TRBJ2-1, the V gene TRBV28; the D gene is possibly TRBD1 (6 bases). Trimming cost V 5 bases and J 9 bases, with 14 bases left between them. This CDR3 contains 13 residues. Germline CDR1 and CDR2: MDHEN and SYDVKM. The CDR3, as DNA: TGTGCCAGCAGTACCCACAGGGTAGGTGAGCAGTTCTTC. Amino acid sequence: CASSTHRVGEQFF.

This clone was seen only a few times. The rearrangement uses TRBV2 and TRBJ2-7; 9 bases fit TRBD1. The CDR3 consists of 14 residues. Looked up from germline, CDR1 is SNHLY and CDR2 is FYNNEI. The trim removed 4 bases at V and 3 bases at J, leaving 4 bases unmatched. CDR3: CASSAGTGHYEQYF. CDR3 nucleotides: TGTGCCAGCAGTGCCGGGACAGGGCACTACGAGCAGTACTTC.

The chain couples TRBV7-6 to TRBJ2-7, with D maybe TRBD2 (6 bases). V was pared by 3 bases and J by 3 bases, with 9 bases between. Germline V gene lookup returns CDR1 SGHVS and CDR2 FNYEAQ. The CDR3 totals 13 residues. The CDR3 reads CASSLTDYYEQYF. CDR3 DNA: TGTGCCAGCAGCTTGACGGACTACTACGAGCAGTACTTC. The variable domain in full, with the rest retrieved from reference TRBV7-6 and TRBJ2-7, is GAGVSQSPRYKVTKRGQDVALRCDPISGHVSLYWYRQALGQGPEFLTYFNYEAQQDKSGLPNDRFSAERPEGSISTLTIQRTEQRDSAMYRCASSLTDYYEQYFGPGTRLTVT.

The V and J genes are TRBV11-2 and TRBJ2-7, with 10 bases matching TRBD2. The CDR3 contains 17 residues. Germline trimming cut 5 bases from V and 6 bases from J; bases unmatched to any gene: 16. CDR1 is SGHAT, CDR2 FQNNGV, per germline. CDR3 residues: CASSPVAGGLSLREQYF. The CDR3 DNA reads TGTGCCAGCAGCCCCGTAGCGGGAGGCCTTTCTCTCCGCGAGCAGTACTTC.

As concerns this clone: This specimen includes other DNA sequences encoding the same CDR3. The genes are TRBV5-1 and TRBJ1-4; the match to TRBD1 covers 9 bases. Germline CDR1 is SGHRS and CDR2 is YFSETQ. V trimming: 7 bases; J trimming: 4 bases; junction bases outside the gene matches: 5. The CDR3 extends over 14 amino acids. This chain's CDR3 is CASGPGQGNEKLFF. In nucleotides, the CDR3 is TGCGCCAGCGGACCGGGACAGGGTAATGAAAAACTGTTTTTT.

This chain joins TRBV2 and TRBJ1-6; 7 bases are shared with TRBD1. Germline CDR1 and CDR2: SNHLY and FYNNEI. This CDR3 is built from 15 residues. V trimming: 3 bases; J trimming: 3 bases; junction bases outside the gene matches: 2. This chain's CDR3 is CASSDQGDYNSPLHF. The CDR3 coding sequence is TGTGCCAGCAGTGACCAGGGGGACTATAATTCACCCCTCCACTTT.

The sample holds a few counts of this clone. This chain joins TRBV3-1 (or the pseudogene TRBV3-2) and TRBJ2-2; tentatively, D is TRBD2 (6 bases). V lost 4 bases, J lost 1 base, and 19 bases lay in between. Per the germline V gene, CDR1 is LGHDT and CDR2 is YNNKEL (reference sequence). CDR3 size: 18 residues. The CDR3 DNA is TGTGCCAGCAGCCCCGTTATGGTCGGTAGCGGGAACACCGGGGAGCTGTTTTTT. It encodes CASSPVMVGSGNTGELFF.

This clone has more than one count but fewer than ten. The genes are TRBV9 and TRBJ2-3; D gene unclear. This CDR3 comprises 15 residues. Trimming removed 3 bases at V and 0 bases at J, with 11 bases between. CDR1 is SGDLS, CDR2 YYNGEE, per germline. The DNA of the CDR3 is TGTGCCAGCAGCGGTAGCAGTTCCAGCACAGATACGCAGTATTTT. Encoded protein: CASSGSSSSTDTQYF.

CDR3 residues: CASSPTGTGGYYGYTF. CDR3 DNA: TGTGCCAGCAGCCCCACCGGGACAGGGGGCTATTATGGCTACACCTTC. V is TRBV4-2 and J is TRBJ1-2; TRBD1 aligns across 12 bases. In germline, CDR1 is LGHNA, CDR2 YNFKEQ. After removal of 4 bases from V and 5 bases from J, the junction contained 8 bases not matched to a gene. The CDR3 is 16 residues long.

The V and J genes are TRBV11-2 and TRBJ1-1; tentative D call: TRBD1 (5 bases). The CDR3 is 15 residues long. V was trimmed by 4 bases and J by 6 bases, leaving 18 bases between them. Germline CDR1 SGHAT, CDR2 FQNNGV. CDR3 DNA: TGTGCCAGCAGCTCCCCGGGGGAGGCGTCATCTGAAGCTTTCTTT. Translating it yields CASSSPGEASSEAFF.

The chain is built from TRBV9 and TRBJ2-5; TRBD2 matches at 15 bases. The CDR3 is made up of 17 amino acids. Trimming cost V 0 bases and J 5 bases; bases outside gene matches: 5. Germline V lookup: CDR1 SGDLS, CDR2 YYNGEE. As DNA, the CDR3 is TGTGCCAGCAGCGTAGGGACTAGCGGGAGGGGTGGGGAGACCCAGTACTTC. Encoded protein: CASSVGTSGRGGETQYF.

This sequence joins TRBV11-3 and TRBJ1-3, with unresolved D. The germline V and J ends were trimmed by 5 bases and 0 bases, with 5 bases remaining between them. The CDR3 has 13 residues. Germline CDR1 and CDR2: SGHNT and YENEEA. The chain's CDR3 is CASSLNSGNTIYF. CDR3 coding DNA: TGTGCCAGCAGCCTAAACTCTGGAAACACCATATATTTT. The variable domain in full, with the rest retrieved from reference TRBV11-3 and TRBJ1-3, is EAGVVQSPRYKIIEKKQPVAFWCNPISGHNTLYWYLQNLGQGPELLIRYENEEAVDDSQLPKDRFSAERLKGVDSTLKIQPAELGDSAVYLCASSLNSGNTIYFGEGSWLTVV.

As DNA, the CDR3 is TGTGCCAGCAGCTTAGGTAGCGGACAAGAGACCCAGTACTTC. It specifies CASSLGSGQETQYF. The rearrangement links TRBV7-9 to TRBJ2-5; D may be TRBD2 (6 bases). From germline, CDR1 is SEHNR and CDR2 FQNEAQ (reference sequence). The ends were cut back, 1 base at V and 2 bases at J, with 8 bases in the middle. CDR3 length equals 14 residues.

The CDR3 is CASRYTENNSPLHF. CDR3 in DNA: TGTGCCAGTAGGTACACAGAGAATAATTCACCCCTCCACTTT. The chain is built from TRBV19 and TRBJ1-6; D is undetermined. Trimming cost V 6 bases and J 5 bases, with 11 bases left between them. Germline V gene lookup returns CDR1 LNHDA and CDR2 SQIVND (reference sequence). There are 14 residues in the CDR3.

The V gene is TRBV11-2, the J gene TRBJ2-5; the D is unclear. This CDR3 has 15 amino acids. Per germline, CDR1 SGHAT and CDR2 FQNNGV. Trimming stripped 1 base from V and 0 bases from J, with 9 bases between. The CDR3 sequence is CASSLGGVYQETQYF. The CDR3 DNA is TGTGCCAGCAGCTTAGGTGGAGTGTACCAAGAGACCCAGTACTTC.

This chain joins TRBV5-1 and TRBJ1-2; 11 bases are a match to TRBD1. The V and J ends lost 4 bases and 8 bases, in that order; junction bases with no gene match: 7. Germline CDR1 reads SGHRS; CDR2 reads YFSETQ. The CDR3 is 14 residues long. The CDR3 sequence: CASSSPDRGLGYTF. The CDR3 DNA reads TGCGCCAGCAGCAGTCCGGACAGGGGGCTCGGCTACACCTTC.

In DNA, the CDR3 is TGTGCCAGCAGTTGGTTGGGAGGGTCCGGAGAAAAACTGTTTTTT. Protein product: CASSWLGGSGEKLFF. The rearrangement joins TRBV5-6 to TRBJ1-4; D is unresolved. Germline V gene lookup returns CDR1 SGHDT and CDR2 YYEEEE. This CDR3 has 15 residues. V lost 5 bases to trimming and J lost 8 bases, with 19 bases between them.

The chain has TRBV24-1 and TRBJ2-7; a weak D match, TRBD2 (6 bases). The CDR3 spans 12 residues. The ends were cut back, 5 bases at V and 7 bases at J, with 11 bases in the middle. The V gene's germline CDR1 is KGHDR and CDR2 SFDVKD. CDR3 sequence reads: CATSGSGREQYF. Written as DNA, the CDR3 is TGTGCCACCAGTGGATCCGGGAGAGAGCAGTACTTC.

The V gene is TRBV9, the J gene TRBJ1-2, with no clear D. Germline assignment: CDR1 SGDLS and CDR2 YYNGEE. The CDR3 is 14 amino acids. Trimming took off 4 bases at V and 2 bases at J, with 12 bases between the two ends. The CDR3 coding sequence is TGTGCCAGCAGCTCCGAAGGACTCAACTATGGCTACACCTTC. Translating gives CASSSEGLNYGYTF.

This chain connects TRBV7-9 to TRBJ2-4; D possibly corresponds to TRBD1 (5 bases). This CDR3 spans 12 amino acids. CDR1 is SEHNR and CDR2 is FQNEAQ in the germline V gene (reference sequence). Deletions cut 1 base from V and 13 bases from J, with 11 bases between. The CDR3 coding sequence is TGTGCCAGCAGCTTAGATAGACAGAAACAGTACTTC. This codes for CASSLDRQKQYF. Full variable domain (rest looked up from reference TRBV7-9 and TRBJ2-4): DTGVSQNPRHKITKRGQNVTFRCDPISEHNRLYWYRQTLGQGPEFLTYFQNEAQLEKSRLLSDRFSAERPKGSFSTLEIQRTEQGDSAMYLCASSLDRQKQYFGAGTRLSVL.

This chain joins TRBV30 and TRBJ2-7; weak D call: TRBD2 (7 bases). V dropped 4 bases and J dropped 5 bases, with 18 bases sitting between them. The CDR3 is made up of 14 amino acids. Germline-derived CDR1 and CDR2 are GTSNPN and SVGIG (reference sequence). CDR3 bases: TGTGCCTGGACCCTCGGGGGGCAGGGCCACGAGCAGTACTTC. Translating it yields CAWTLGGQGHEQYF.